This T cell receptor beta chain was recovered during a study of cytomegalovirus exposure and HLA in healthy donors. 13 Jbeta primers and 60 Vbeta primers were used for the PCR. Study processing details: An analysis that came later counted some 80 million unique TCR beta chains, some 11 million shared. Sequenced by immunoSEQ multiplex PCR; TCRdb stores in-frame clones only, minus some. V and J calls and clone size follow that table, whereas D and trimming were derived from the DNA. The sample shows about 190,000 clones, 70% to 80% of them seen only once. The CDR3 loop spans 16 amino acids. Per germline, CDR1 SEHNR and CDR2 FQNEAQ (reference sequence). Germline trimming cut 3 bases from V and 5 bases from J; bases unmatched to any gene: 12.

The receptor's source is a woman aged 30 to 39 in good health and CMV-seropositive. What was sequenced was PBMCs. The chain has TRBV7-9 and TRBJ2-5; 7 nucleotides align to TRBD1. In nucleotides, the CDR3 is TGTGCCAGCAGCTTGGGGGTCCGGACAGGTTGGGAGACCCAGTACTTC. This translates into CASSLGVRTGWETQYF.